A selection of T cell receptor beta chains follows, all from one sample in a study of blood T cell repertoires in COVID-19. Sequencing was performed with immunoSEQ multiplex PCR; in TCRdb, only in-frame clones are kept and a portion is missing. This table has fewer than 20,000 clones, around 90% appearing once. Sequenced sample: peripheral blood. Receptors originate from a human donor in a cohort sampled during active COVID-19. Each CDR3 is given with its conserved first and last residue. A D gene is named only where the DNA matches it firmly. Where a row states a size, it is once, few, many or the class of an expanded clone; other rows omit it.

>TRBV24-1|-|-|TRBJ2-1
TGTGCCACCAGTGACCCCGGGGTCCACAATGAGCAGTTCTTC
CATSDPGVHNEQFF
>TRBV5-8|once|TRBD1|TRBJ2-7
TGTGCCAGCAGCTACTCCGGGACAGGGAACGAGCAGTACTTC
CASSYSGTGNEQYF
>TRBV27|-|TRBD2|TRBJ2-7
TGTGCCAGCAGTTTATTAGGGACTAGCGGTAGCTCCTACGAGCAGTACTTC
CASSLLGTSGSSYEQYF
>TRBV4-1|-|-|TRBJ2-7
TGCGCCAGCAGCCATCTCTCCTACGAGCAGTACTTC
CASSHLSYEQYF
>TRBV5-1|once|-|TRBJ2-6
TGCGCCAGCAGCTTGCTGGCCTCTGGGGCCAACGTCCTGACTTTC
CASSLLASGANVLTF
>TRBV27|-|-|TRBJ1-2
TGTGCCAGCAGTCCACTAGACCGGGGGGCTGGCTACACCTTC
CASSPLDRGAGYTF
>TRBV7-2|-|-|TRBJ2-7
TGTGCCAGCAGCTTGGGGAGGGGGGACGAGCAGTACTTC
CASSLGRGDEQYF
>TRBV6-2/TRBV6-3|-|-|TRBJ1-5
TGTGCCAGCAGTTACCTTCACAGGGCTGGCGATCAGCCCCAGCATTTT
CASSYLHRAGDQPQHF
>TRBV12-5|few|TRBD1|TRBJ1-5
TGTGCTAGTGCCCAGGACAGGGGCTCCAATCAGCCCCAGCATTTT
CASAQDRGSNQPQHF
>TRBV13|once|TRBD2|TRBJ2-7
TGTGCCAGCAGCCACAGCGGTACTAGCGGGTACATCTACGAGCAGTACTTC
CASSHSGTSGYIYEQYF
>TRBV28|-|-|TRBJ2-5
TGTGCCAGTGGGGACTCTACCGGGGAGACCCAGTACTTC
CASGDSTGETQYF
>TRBV7-6|-|-|TRBJ2-7
TGTGCCAGCAGCCTCCTAGATGGAATCTACGAGCAGTACTTC
CASSLLDGIYEQYF
>TRBV4-1|-|-|TRBJ2-2
TGCGCCAGCAGACAAAGCGGACTGACCGGGGAGCTGTTTTTT
CASRQSGLTGELFF
>TRBV29-1|-|-|TRBJ1-2
TGCAGCGTTGAACAGGTTGGCAGAACAGATGGCTACACCTTC
CSVEQVGRTDGYTF
>TRBV13|once|-|TRBJ2-7
TGTGCCAGCAGCGCAGACAGAGCCTACGAGCAGTACTTC
CASSADRAYEQYF
>TRBV7-2|-|TRBD2|TRBJ2-7
TGTGCCAGCAGCTTAGTCTCGGGACTAGGCAACGAGCAGTACTTC
CASSLVSGLGNEQYF
>TRBV6-1|-|TRBD2|TRBJ2-7
TGTGCCAGCAGTGATCCCGCTAGACTAGCGGGGAGCGGCGAGCAGTACTTC
CASSDPARLAGSGEQYF
>TRBV4-3|-|TRBD1|TRBJ1-6
TGCGCCAGCAGCCAAGATGTCCGTGGACAGGCCTATAATTCACCCCTCCACTTT
CASSQDVRGQAYNSPLHF
>TRBV11-3|-|-|TRBJ2-3
TGTGCCAGCAGCTTAGGGGCGCCCACAGATACGCAGTATTTT
CASSLGAPTDTQYF
>TRBV7-6|-|-|TRBJ2-7
TGTGCCAGCAGCTCGCAGGGGCTATTTCGGGGGGTCTCCTACGAGCAGTACTTC
CASSSQGLFRGVSYEQYF
>TRBV4-2|-|TRBD2|TRBJ2-7
TGTGCCAGCAGCCAAGATTGGTTAGCGGGGAAATACGAGCAGTACTTC
CASSQDWLAGKYEQYF
>TRBV3-1/TRBV3-2|-|TRBD2|TRBJ2-5
TGTGCCAGCAGCCATTACGGGGGGGCTGGTGAGACCCAGTACTTC
CASSHYGGAGETQYF
>TRBV19|-|TRBD2|TRBJ2-1
TGTGCCAGTAGTCCAAGACTAGCGGGAGGTTACAATGAGCAGTTCTTC
CASSPRLAGGYNEQFF
>TRBV7-2|-|TRBD2|TRBJ2-3
TGTGCCAGCAGCTTAGCTTGGGTTAGCGGGGGGGCCACAGATACGCAGTATTTT
CASSLAWVSGGATDTQYF
>TRBV11-3|-|-|TRBJ2-1
TGTGCCAGCAGCTTAGCACTCTCCTACTACAATGAGCAGTTCTTC
CASSLALSYYNEQFF
>TRBV27|-|TRBD1|TRBJ1-1
TGTGCCAGCAGGTTAAACCGGGACAGGGGCCCCGAAGCTTTCTTT
CASRLNRDRGPEAFF
>TRBV27|-|TRBD2|TRBJ2-7
TGTGCCAGCAGCCGGGGACTAGCGGGAGGTCTCGGCGAGCAGTACTTC
CASSRGLAGGLGEQYF
>TRBV5-1|-|-|TRBJ1-1
TGCGCCAGCAGGGAGGGTACTGAAGCTTTCTTT
CASREGTEAFF
>TRBV6-5|few|-|TRBJ2-5
TGTGCCAGCAGTTACTTGGGTAGCGGACTACAAGAGACCCAGTACTTC
CASSYLGSGLQETQYF
>TRBV5-4|-|-|TRBJ2-5
TGTGCCAGCAGCCCAAAGCAGGCGGGCCAAGAGACCCAGTACTTC
CASSPKQAGQETQYF
>TRBV7-9|-|TRBD2|TRBJ2-7
TGTGCCAGCAGCTATACAACTAGCGGGAAATTCTACGAGCAGTACTTC
CASSYTTSGKFYEQYF
>TRBV11-2|-|-|TRBJ1-1
TGTGCCAGCAGCTTATCGGGAGGGAACACTGAAGCTTTCTTT
CASSLSGGNTEAFF
>TRBV7-9|once|-|TRBJ2-7
TGTGCCAGCAGCTCCGGACTGACCTACGAGCAGTACTTC
CASSSGLTYEQYF
>TRBV7-2|-|TRBD2|TRBJ2-1
TGTGCCAGCAGACATATTCTAGCGGGAGGAATTGAGCAGTTCTTC
CASRHILAGGIEQFF
>TRBV19|-|-|TRBJ1-2
TGTGCCAGTAGACAAACAGGGTTATCACGGGGCTACACCTTC
CASRQTGLSRGYTF
>TRBV3-1/TRBV3-2|once|-|TRBJ1-3
TGTGCCAGCAGCCAAGACAGGGCTGGTTACACCATATATTTT
CASSQDRAGYTIYF
>TRBV7-2|-|-|TRBJ2-3
TGTGCCAGCAGCTTAGTTGGGGCAGCTTCTCACACAGATACGCAGTATTTT
CASSLVGAASHTDTQYF
>TRBV10-1|-|TRBD1|TRBJ2-2
TGCGCCAGCAGCCCTAGGACAGGGGACACCGGGGAGCTGTTTTTT
CASSPRTGDTGELFF
>TRBV9|-|TRBD2|TRBJ2-7
TGTGCCAGCACCCGAGTAGCGGGAGGTGAGCAGTACTTC
CASTRVAGGEQYF
>TRBV7-2|-|TRBD2|TRBJ2-5
TGTGCCAGCAGCCCATGGCGGGGGAGAGAACAAGAGACCCAGTACTTC
CASSPWRGREQETQYF
>TRBV7-2|-|-|TRBJ1-2
TGTGCCAGCAGCTTAATTCAGGGGACGTATGGCTACACCTTC
CASSLIQGTYGYTF